Following are 26 T cell receptor beta chains from one sample sequenced in a study of shared clonotypes between healthy human individuals. Data came from immunoSEQ multiplex PCR; TCRdb stores just in-frame clones and leaves some out. The table records about 460,000 clones, 75% to 80% of them present only once. Sequenced sample: PBMCs. These receptors were taken from a woman aged 40-49 years in good health. Some clones in this sample may be carry-over from other donors' samples.

This chain joins TRBV19 and TRBJ1-5, with TRBD1 matching 7 bases. The CDR3 runs to 13 residues. V trimming: 10 bases; J trimming: 5 bases; junction bases outside the gene matches: 8. The germline V gene encodes CDR1 LNHDA and CDR2 SQIVND (reference sequence). CDR3 sequence: CATRGGFDQPQHF. As DNA, the CDR3 is TGTGCCACCAGGGGGGGGTTTGATCAGCCCCAGCATTTT.

This chain uses TRBV5-1 with TRBJ2-7; possibly TRBD1 for D (6 bases). This CDR3 is 14 amino acids long. CDR1 and CDR2 (germline): SGHRS, YFSETQ. V was cut by 4 bases and J by 2 bases, with 13 bases left in between. The CDR3 is CASSTGQLPYEQYF. The CDR3 DNA sequence: TGCGCCAGCAGCACCGGACAGCTCCCCTACGAGCAGTACTTC.

The chain couples TRBV5-4 to TRBJ2-7; unclear D gene. Trimming cost V 1 base and J 6 bases, with 8 bases left between them. This CDR3 spans 12 amino acids. The germline CDR1 and CDR2 sequences are SGHNT and YYREEE (reference sequence). CDR3: CASSLWSSEQYF. CDR3 sequence (DNA): TGTGCCAGCAGCTTGTGGAGCAGCGAGCAGTACTTC.

V and J are TRBV28 and TRBJ1-2; maybe TRBD1 (5 bases). V was cut by 3 bases and J by 6 bases, with 11 bases left in between. The CDR3 is 13 residues long. The germline V gene has CDR1 MDHEN and CDR2 SYDVKM. DNA of the CDR3: TGTGCCAGCAGTTTTGGGGGGAGCCATGGCTACACCTTC. Protein sequence: CASSFGGSHGYTF.

V is TRBV11-1 and J is TRBJ2-7, with D perhaps matching TRBD1 or TRBD2 (5 bases each). Germline CDR1 SGHAT, CDR2 FQDESV (reference sequence). The CDR3 is 16 amino acids. Trimming cost V 0 bases and J 7 bases, with 19 bases left between them. The CDR3 DNA reads TGTGCCAGCAGCTTAGCGCCCCGGGACGGCCTACGTGAGCAGTACTTC. It codes for CASSLAPRDGLREQYF.

The rearrangement uses TRBV6-4 and TRBJ2-5; 12 nucleotides line up with TRBD2. The germline CDR1 and CDR2 sequences are MRHNA and SNTAGT. This CDR3 contains 15 residues. Trimming took 5 bases from V and 4 from J; bases not matched to a gene: 5. The CDR3 nucleotides read TGTGCCAGCAGTCCGACTAGCGGGAGCGGAGAGACCCAGTACTTC. Its protein product is CASSPTSGSGETQYF.

The genes are TRBV30 and TRBJ2-5, with TRBD2 as a possible D gene (6 bases). Germline V gene sequence: CDR1 GTSNPN, CDR2 SVGIG (reference sequence). The germline V and J ends were trimmed by 2 bases and 11 bases, with 18 bases remaining between them. The CDR3 runs 13 residues. The CDR3 sequence: CAWSRAGTREQYF. CDR3 sequence (DNA): TGTGCCTGGAGTAGGGCGGGAACGCGAGAGCAGTACTTC.

The rearrangement joins TRBV28 to TRBJ2-2, with D hard to call. Trimming stripped 8 bases from V and 0 bases from J, with 10 bases between. The CDR3 has 14 residues. The germline CDR1 and CDR2 sequences are MDHEN and SYDVKM. The CDR3 DNA follows: TGTGCCAGCTTTACCCACTCGAACACCGGGGAGCTGTTTTTT. Its translation is CASFTHSNTGELFF.

The chain joins TRBV7-8 to TRBJ2-1; TRBD2 matches at 10 bases. V lost 2 bases to trimming and J lost 0 bases; unmatched junction nucleotides: 1. The CDR3 sequence is 16 residues long. Germline V gene data show CDR1 as SGHVS and CDR2 as FQNEAQ. The CDR3: CASSLRLAGSYNEQFF. The CDR3 DNA reads TGTGCCAGCAGCTTAAGACTAGCGGGCTCCTACAATGAGCAGTTCTTC.

The chain joins TRBV9 to TRBJ1-2, with D perhaps TRBD1 (6 bases). Trimming stripped 2 bases from V and 4 bases from J, with 15 bases between. The CDR3 runs to 15 residues. Germline lookup yields CDR1 SGDLS and CDR2 YYNGEE. In DNA, the CDR3 is TGTGCCAGCAGCGTCTCAGGGGACGAGGGCTATGGCTACACCTTC. It encodes CASSVSGDEGYGYTF.

Notes on this clone: A read error is likely here: a far larger clone is one base away. This rearrangement joins TRBV25-1 to TRBJ1-3, with D possibly being TRBD1 (5 bases). CDR1 is MGHDK and CDR2 is SYGVNS in the germline V gene. CDR3 length: 15 amino acids. CDR3 sequence: CASSESRVPGNAIYF. The CDR3 DNA reads as TGTGCCAGCAGTGAATCCAGGGTCCCTGGAAACGCCATATATTTT.

The V and J genes are TRBV5-8 and TRBJ1-1; no definite D call. The germline CDR1 and CDR2 sequences are SGHTS and YDEGEE. This CDR3 has 15 residues. Trimming stripped 4 bases from V and 2 bases from J, with 15 bases between. CDR3 amino acids: CASSLVLHPNTEAFF. In DNA, the CDR3 is TGTGCCAGCAGCCTCGTCCTCCACCCTAACACTGAAGCTTTCTTT.

The V call is TRBV6-1, the J call TRBJ1-2, with a weak D call TRBD1 (6 bases). The CDR3 extends over 12 amino acids. Germline values: CDR1 MNHNS, CDR2 SASEGT. The V end was cut by 6 bases, the J end by 7 bases, with 12 bases between. In DNA, the CDR3 is TGTGCCAGCAGGTGGAGGACAGCTGGCTACACCTTC. Its translation is CASRWRTAGYTF.

Notes on this clone: A much larger clonotype is one base distant, so this may be a read error. The identical CDR3 is also encoded by other nucleotide sequences in the sample. The chain uses TRBV28 and TRBJ2-7, with 8 bases fitting TRBD1. The CDR3 runs 15 residues. CDR1 and CDR2 (germline): MDHEN, SYDVKM. The CDR3 bases are TGCGCCAGCAGCTCTCGACAGGGGAGAGCTGGCGAGCAGTACTTC. Protein sequence: CASSSRQGRAGEQYF.

This clone was picked up a small number of times. A much larger clone lies one base from this, so it may be a read error. As the CDR3 is not closed by the conserved phenylalanine or tryptophan, this likely results from a read error. The rearrangement links TRBV6-4 to TRBJ1-5; D remains unclear. From germline, CDR1 is MRHNA and CDR2 SNTAGT. Trimming removed 2 bases at V and 5 bases at J, with 4 bases between. CDR3 size: 12 residues. Here the CDR3 reads CASSDRYQPQHL. CDR3 bases: TGTGCCAGCAGTGACAGATATCAGCCCCAGCATCTT.

About this clone itself: With a far larger clone one base away, a read error is the likely cause. This chain joins TRBV27 and TRBJ2-7, with TRBD2 matching 7 bases. Unmatched junction bases numbered 10, after V lost 6 bases and J lost 5 bases. The CDR3 contains 14 residues. CDR1 and CDR2 (germline): MNHEY, SMNVEV (reference sequence). CDR3: CASRGSGKAHEQYF. CDR3 bases: TGTGCCAGCAGGGGGAGCGGGAAGGCCCACGAGCAGTACTTC.

Details on this clone: A read error may produce the germline difference seen at one junction end. The rearrangement joins TRBV5-1 to TRBJ1-5; unclear D gene. There are 14 residues in the CDR3. Germline CDR1 reads SGHRS; CDR2 reads YFSETQ. The CDR3 DNA reads TGCGCCAGCAGTTTGGGAGGGAACAATCAGCCCCAGCATTTT. Its protein product is CASSLGGNNQPQHF. The entire variable domain, with the rest obtained from reference TRBV5-1 and TRBJ1-5, is as follows: KAGVTQTPRYLIKTRGQQVTLSCSPISGHRSVSWYQQTPGQGLQFLFEYFSETQRNKGNFPGRFSGRQFSNSRSEMNVSTLELGDSALYLCASSLGGNNQPQHFGDGTRLSIL.

V and J are TRBV6-5 and TRBJ2-7; 12 nucleotides align to TRBD2. The J segment lost 9 bases and the V segment lost 6 bases, leaving 9 bases of the junction unmatched. CDR3 length: 14 residues. CDR1 and CDR2 (germline): MNHEY, SVGAGI. CDR3 residues: CASRPLAGGAVQYF. The DNA of the CDR3 is TGTGCCAGCAGGCCACTAGCGGGAGGAGCCGTGCAGTACTTC.

CDR3 in amino acids: CASVRSSYNEQFF. As DNA, the CDR3 is TGTGCCAGCGTAAGGAGCTCCTACAATGAGCAGTTCTTC. The rearrangement uses TRBV6-1 and TRBJ2-1; D unresolved. Trimming pared 8 bases from V and 0 bases from J, leaving 8 bases between. The CDR3 covers 13 residues. The germline V gene encodes CDR1 MNHNS and CDR2 SASEGT.

DNA of the CDR3: TGTGCCAGCAGCGTTACAGGGGGCCACAATCAGCCCCAGCATTTT. This encodes CASSVTGGHNQPQHF. V usage is TRBV7-3 and J usage is TRBJ1-5; 9 bases match TRBD1. The germline V gene encodes CDR1 SGHTA and CDR2 FQGTGA. This CDR3 spans 15 amino acids. The V segment lost 5 bases and the J segment 3 bases; nucleotides outside the gene matches: 5.

The chain recombines TRBV7-2 with TRBJ1-2, with D unclear. V lost 1 base, J lost 5 bases, and 5 bases lay in between. The CDR3 runs to 12 residues. Looked up from germline, CDR1 is SGHTA and CDR2 is FQGNSA. This chain's CDR3 is CASSLGEYGYTF. DNA for the CDR3: TGTGCCAGCAGCTTAGGAGAATATGGCTACACCTTC.

There are many counts of this clone. The J gene is TRBJ2-7, the V gene TRBV7-9; 11 nucleotides match TRBD1. This CDR3 comprises 15 residues. The germline V gene encodes CDR1 SEHNR and CDR2 FQNEAQ (reference sequence). With V trimmed by 7 bases and J by 4 bases, 9 bases remained unmatched. The CDR3 coding sequence is TGTGCCAGCACCCCGCGGGGGACAGGGGGGTACGAGCAGTACTTC. This translates into CASTPRGTGGYEQYF.

The genes are TRBV28 and TRBJ2-5; the match to TRBD2 covers 8 bases. The J call is doubtful: the DNA matches TRBJ2-7 better. This CDR3 spans 14 amino acids. Germline V gives CDR1 MDHEN, CDR2 SYDVKM. In DNA, the CDR3 is TGTGCCAGCACCCGTAGCGGGGTCACCTACGAGCAGTACTTC. As protein: CASTRSGVTYEQYF.

This sequence joins TRBV5-4 and TRBJ1-3; D ambiguous. This CDR3 region has 14 residues. V shed 4 bases and J shed 4 bases, with 12 bases lying between them. From germline, CDR1 is SGHNT and CDR2 YYREEE (reference sequence). CDR3 in amino acids: CASSTTSSGNTIYF. The CDR3 coding sequence is TGTGCCAGCAGCACGACTAGCTCCGGAAACACCATATATTTT.

To note about this clone: Given a far larger clone just one base away, this is likely a sequencing read error. The gene calls are TRBV30 and TRBJ1-5, with TRBD1 as a possible D gene (5 bases). CDR1 GTSNPN and CDR2 SVGIG come from the germline V gene (reference sequence). The V end was cut by 2 bases, the J end by 5 bases, with 10 bases between. The CDR3 contains 13 residues. CDR3 bases: TGTGCCTGGAGTAAAGGAGGGGATCAGCCCCAGCATTTT. Translated, it gives CAWSKGGDQPQHF. The whole variable domain, filled in from reference TRBV30 and TRBJ1-5, reads SQTIHQWPATLVQPVGSPLSLECTVEGTSNPNLYWYRQAAGRGLQLLFYSVGIGQISSEVPQNLSASRPQDRQFILSSKKLLLSDSGFYLCAWSKGGDQPQHFGDGTRLSIL.

This clone was recorded once. The CDR3 region is CASSTRLAIVAGELFF. DNA of the CDR3: TGTGCCAGCAGCACACGACTAGCGATAGTGGCCGGGGAGCTGTTTTTT. The chain links TRBV7-8 to TRBJ2-2; 8 bases are shared with TRBD2. The V segment lost 5 bases and the J segment 6 bases; nucleotides outside the gene matches: 11. In germline, CDR1 is SGHVS, CDR2 FQNEAQ. The CDR3 loop spans 16 amino acids.